This TCR beta chain was profiled in a study of prognosis after radiotherapy for stage I lung cancer. General study points: Unique TCR clone counts went down once patients had stereotactic body radiation therapy, median roughly 9,900 versus 7,200.

Starting from genomic DNA, TCR beta CDR3 was amplified through two-round multiplex PCR. Gene-specific primers for each TRBV and TRBJ gene drove first-round PCR. Each CDR3 protein is one row after TCRdb ran MiXCR on the multiplex PCR reads. The sample holds some 34,000 distinct CDR3 sequences, under 40% seen once. V was clipped by 5 bases and J by 7 bases, with 18 bases between them. The CDR3 sequence is 15 residues long. Germline V gene data show CDR1 as MNHEY and CDR2 as SVGEGT. On this clonotype itself: Its antigen is unidentified.

The rearrangement uses TRBV6-2 or TRBV6-3 and TRBJ2-1, with D perhaps TRBD2 (6 bases). The material sequenced was PBMCs, taken before or after stereotactic body radiation therapy (not recorded which). The TCR was taken from a donor aged 50 or older with non-small cell lung cancer. This CDR3 is CASSVLPGLRNEQFF. In DNA, the CDR3 is TGTGCCAGCAGTGTACTCCCGGGACTTCGGAATGAGCAGTTCTTC.